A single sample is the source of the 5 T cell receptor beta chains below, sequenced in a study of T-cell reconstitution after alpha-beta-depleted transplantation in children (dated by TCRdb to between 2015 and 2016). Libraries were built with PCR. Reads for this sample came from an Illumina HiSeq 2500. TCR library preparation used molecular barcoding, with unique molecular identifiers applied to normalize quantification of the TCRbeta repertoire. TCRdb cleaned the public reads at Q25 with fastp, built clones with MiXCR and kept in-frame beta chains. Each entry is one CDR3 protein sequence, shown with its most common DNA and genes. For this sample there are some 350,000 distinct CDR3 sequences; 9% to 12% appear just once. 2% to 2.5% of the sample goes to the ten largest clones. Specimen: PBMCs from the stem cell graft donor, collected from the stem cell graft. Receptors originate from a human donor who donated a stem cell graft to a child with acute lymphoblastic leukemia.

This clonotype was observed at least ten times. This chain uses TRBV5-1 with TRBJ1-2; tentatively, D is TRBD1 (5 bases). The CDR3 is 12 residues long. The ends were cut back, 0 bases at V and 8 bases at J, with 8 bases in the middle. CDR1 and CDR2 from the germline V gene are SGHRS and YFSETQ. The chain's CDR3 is CASSLGGVGYTF. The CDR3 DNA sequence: TGCGCCAGCAGCTTGGGAGGGGTCGGCTACACCTTC.

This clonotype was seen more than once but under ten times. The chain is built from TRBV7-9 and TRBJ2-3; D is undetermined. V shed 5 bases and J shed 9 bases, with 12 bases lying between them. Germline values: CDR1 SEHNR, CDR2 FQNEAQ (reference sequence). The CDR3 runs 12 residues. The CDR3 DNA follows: TGTGCCAGCAGCCCACCACTCTCCACGCAGTATTTT. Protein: CASSPPLSTQYF. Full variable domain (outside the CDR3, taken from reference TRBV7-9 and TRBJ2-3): DTGVSQNPRHKITKRGQNVTFRCDPISEHNRLYWYRQTLGQGPEFLTYFQNEAQLEKSRLLSDRFSAERPKGSFSTLEIQRTEQGDSAMYLCASSPPLSTQYFGPGTRLTVL.

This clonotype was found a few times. Here the CDR3 reads CASSQDLTGRTEAFF. The CDR3 DNA is TGTGCCAGCAGCCAAGATCTGACAGGGAGGACTGAAGCTTTCTTT. The chain has TRBV3-1 and TRBJ1-1, with 7 bases matching TRBD1. Trimming at V came to 0 bases and at J to 5 bases, leaving 6 bases not matched to a gene. The CDR3 spans 15 residues. Germline CDR1 is LGHDT and CDR2 is YNNKEL (reference sequence). The full variable domain, rest sourced from reference TRBV3-1 and TRBJ1-1, is DTAVSQTPKYLVTQMGNDKSIKCEQNLGHDTMYWYKQDSKKFLKIMFSYNNKELIINETVPNRFSPKSPDKAHLNLHINSLELGDSAVYFCASSQDLTGRTEAFFGQGTRLTVV.

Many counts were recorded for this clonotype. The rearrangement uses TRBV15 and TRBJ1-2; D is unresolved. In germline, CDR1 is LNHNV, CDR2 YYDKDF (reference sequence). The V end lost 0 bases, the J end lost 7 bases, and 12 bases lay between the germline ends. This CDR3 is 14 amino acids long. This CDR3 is CATSRDRGIGGYTF. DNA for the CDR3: TGTGCCACCAGCAGAGATAGAGGGATTGGTGGCTACACCTTC.

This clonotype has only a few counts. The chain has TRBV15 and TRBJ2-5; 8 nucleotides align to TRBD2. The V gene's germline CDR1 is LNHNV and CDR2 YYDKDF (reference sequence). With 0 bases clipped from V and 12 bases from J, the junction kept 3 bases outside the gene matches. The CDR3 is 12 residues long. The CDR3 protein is CATSRDGAGEYF. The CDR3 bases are TGTGCCACCAGCAGAGATGGAGCGGGGGAGTACTTC. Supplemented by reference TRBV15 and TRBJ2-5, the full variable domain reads DAMVIQNPRYQVTQFGKPVTLSCSQTLNHNVMYWYQQKSSQAPKLLFHYYDKDFNNEADTPDNFQSRRPNTSFCFLDIRSPGLGDTAMYLCATSRDGAGEYFGPGTRLLVL.